The 15 T cell receptor beta chains below were found in one sample sequenced in a study of CD8 T cells in Susac syndrome. The authors reverse transcribed roughly 0.5 to 1 ug RNA with random hexamers. Using its own MiXCR run on the immunoSEQ multiplex PCR reads, TCRdb lists one record per CDR3 protein. The repertoire holds roughly 170,000 distinct CDR3 sequences, with 90% to 95% as singletons. The specimen sequenced was CD4+ T cells from PBMCs. The source is a human donor with multiple sclerosis.

The rearrangement links TRBV6-1 to TRBJ1-2, with TRBD1 identical over 10 bases. Looked up from germline, CDR1 is MNHNS and CDR2 is SASEGT. V was clipped by 0 bases and J by 2 bases; unmatched bases: 0. This CDR3 contains 15 residues. The CDR3 sequence: CASSEATGGNYGYTF. CDR3 bases: TGTGCCAGCAGTGAAGCGACAGGGGGCAACTATGGCTACACCTTC.

The CDR3 nucleotides read TGTGCCAGCTCCCCGCTGAGGGCGGCCTCCTACAATGAGCAGTTCTTC. This gives the protein CASSPLRAASYNEQFF. The J gene is TRBJ2-1, the V gene TRBV18; the D gene is possibly TRBD2 (5 bases). The germline CDR1 and CDR2 sequences are KGHSH and LQKENI. The length of the CDR3 is 16 residues. Trimming left V 6 bases short and J 0 bases short, with 15 bases between. The full variable domain, with the rest looked up from reference TRBV18 and TRBJ2-1, is NAGVMQNPRHLVRRRGQEARLRCSPMKGHSHVYWYRQLPEEGLKFMVYLQKENIIDESGMPKERFSAEFPKEGPSILRIQQVVRGDSAAYFCASSPLRAASYNEQFFGPGTRLTVL.

This clonotype appeared a single time. The rearrangement links TRBV28 to TRBJ1-2; D not certain. The CDR3 sequence is 11 residues long. CDR1 and CDR2 (germline): MDHEN, SYDVKM. Between the trimmed V and J ends, which lost 4 bases and 8 bases, there was a span of 8 bases. The DNA of the CDR3 is TGTGCCAGCAGTTCCCTTGTGGGCTACACCTTC. Translation: CASSSLVGYTF.

CDR3 sequence reads: CASSARLAGDEQFF. For the CDR3, the DNA is TGTGCCAGCAGCGCCCGACTAGCCGGGGATGAGCAGTTCTTC. The chain employs TRBV6-2 or TRBV6-3 and TRBJ2-1; 7 bases align to TRBD2. J lost 8 bases, V lost 6 bases, and 10 bases had no gene match. CDR1 is MNHEY and CDR2 is SVGEGT in the germline V gene. This CDR3 region has 14 residues.

The V gene is TRBV28, the J gene TRBJ1-3, with D unclear. The CDR3 is 16 residues long. CDR1 is MDHEN and CDR2 is SYDVKM in the germline V gene. V lost 5 bases to trimming and J lost 2 bases, with 16 bases between them. The CDR3 region is CASSPPSGTPGNTIYF. DNA of the CDR3: TGTGCCAGCAGTCCCCCGTCGGGAACACCTGGAAACACCATATATTTT.

The chain carries TRBV28 and TRBJ1-2; 7 bases line up with TRBD1. CDR3 size: 14 residues. J lost 6 bases, V lost 6 bases, and 10 bases had no gene match. CDR1 is MDHEN and CDR2 is SYDVKM in the germline V gene. CDR3 nucleotides: TGTGCCAGCAGACAGGGGCAGAAGGGGGATGGCTACACCTTC. Amino acid sequence: CASRQGQKGDGYTF.

This clonotype was seen a few times. The chain is built from TRBV19 and TRBJ1-3, with TRBD1 identical over 8 bases. The germline gives CDR1 LNHDA, CDR2 SQIVND (reference sequence). There are 14 residues in the CDR3. J was trimmed by 4 bases and V by 6 bases; bases with no gene match: 5. CDR3 protein: CASSPDRGGNTIYF. DNA of the CDR3: TGTGCCAGTAGCCCAGACAGGGGAGGAAACACCATATATTTT.

This chain uses TRBV2 with TRBJ2-2; 10 bases match TRBD2. V shed 5 bases and J 6 bases; nucleotides not matched to a gene: 3. Germline CDR1 SNHLY, CDR2 FYNNEI. This CDR3 has 14 amino acids. The CDR3 bases are TGTGCCAGCAGTCTAAGCGGGAGGGCCGGGGAGCTGTTTTTT. Translation gives CASSLSGRAGELFF.

This chain joins TRBV30 and TRBJ2-6; 8 positions agree with TRBD1. Germline CDR1 and CDR2: GTSNPN and SVGIG (reference sequence). V lost 2 bases to trimming and J lost 1 base; unmatched junction nucleotides: 1. CDR3 length: 15 amino acids. CDR3 bases: TGTGCCTGGAGTACAGGGGGGTCTGGGGCCAACGTCCTGACTTTC. Translated, it gives CAWSTGGSGANVLTF.

This sequence joins TRBV18 and TRBJ1-5; D not certain. The CDR3 runs to 17 residues. The germline gives CDR1 KGHSH, CDR2 LQKENI. Trimming left V 1 base short and J 0 bases short, with 13 bases between. This CDR3 reads CASSPLSSRNSNQPQHF. CDR3 nucleotide sequence: TGTGCCAGCTCACCACTCTCTTCCAGAAATAGCAATCAGCCCCAGCATTTT.

The V call is TRBV5-1, the J call TRBJ2-7, with 8 bases aligning to TRBD1. V lost 4 bases, J lost 5 bases, and 11 bases stayed unmatched. This CDR3 is built from 15 residues. Germline CDR1 and CDR2: SGHRS and YFSETQ. DNA for the CDR3: TGCGCCAGCAGCCCTGAAGGACAGGGATTTCACGAGCAGTACTTC. This encodes CASSPEGQGFHEQYF.

In this sample, this clonotype turned up a few times. The J gene is TRBJ1-1, the V gene TRBV5-1; D is possibly TRBD1 (5 bases). The germline V and J ends were trimmed by 0 bases and 8 bases, with 8 bases remaining between them. CDR3 size: 12 residues. Germline V gene data show CDR1 as SGHRS and CDR2 as YFSETQ. CDR3 bases: TGCGCCAGCAGCTTGGACAGGATAGAAGCTTTCTTT. It encodes CASSLDRIEAFF.

The V call is TRBV6-2 or TRBV6-3, the J call TRBJ2-5, with TRBD2 as a possible D gene (5 bases). This CDR3 has 16 amino acids. The germline V and J ends were trimmed by 0 bases and 2 bases, with 13 bases remaining between them. Germline V CDR1 and CDR2: MNHEY, SVGEGT. CDR3 sequence reads: CASSYSLAGPQETQYF. Written as DNA, the CDR3 is TGTGCCAGCAGTTACTCCCTCGCGGGCCCTCAAGAGACCCAGTACTTC.

The chain joins TRBV5-1 to TRBJ1-1; D unclear. Per the germline V gene, CDR1 is SGHRS and CDR2 is YFSETQ. V was cut by 9 bases and J by 0 bases, with 15 bases left in between. The CDR3 is 14 amino acids. CDR3 sequence reads: CATSLDGMNTEAFF. Here the CDR3 DNA reads TGCGCCACCTCTCTGGACGGCATGAACACTGAAGCTTTCTTT.

In this sample, this clonotype turned up a few times. The chain links TRBV11-2 to TRBJ1-1; D is uncertain. The germline gives CDR1 SGHAT, CDR2 FQNNGV. Trimming took 1 base from V and 3 from J, leaving 6 bases between them. This CDR3 has 13 residues. Written as DNA, the CDR3 is TGTGCCAGCAGCTTAGTTTGGGACACTGAAGCTTTCTTT. Its protein is CASSLVWDTEAFF.